This note documents a single TCR beta chain sequence. Its antigen is not identified. The sample is drawn from a study of spatial heterogeneity in lung cancer. Overall study context: More beta-chain than alpha-chain sequences were consistently detected. Each unique TCR and UMI combination was seen more than ten times on average in raw reads. Study results and caveats: In blood, ubiquitous expanded tumor TCRs appeared more at resection than follow-up.

Time point reported: sample taken at primary tumor resection. Every molecule of TCR cDNA had its own unique molecular identifier. TCRdb itself ran the 5' RACE reads through MiXCR, one entry per CDR3 protein. This repertoire shows just under 95,000 distinct CDR3 sequences, approximately 12% found once; its top ten account for 35% to 50%. The V gene end was trimmed by 5 bases and the J gene end by 7 bases; junction bases not matched to a gene: 4. CDR1 is MNHEY, CDR2 SVGAGI, per germline. CDR3 size: 12 residues. This sequence was found in a male donor with early-stage non-small cell lung cancer. The chain joins TRBV6-5 to TRBJ2-5, with 7 bases identical to TRBD1. This specimen consisted of PBMCs, obtained at surgery. The CDR3 region has the DNA TGTGCCAGCAGTCAGGACAGGAGGACCCAGTACTTC. This gives the protein CASSQDRRTQYF.